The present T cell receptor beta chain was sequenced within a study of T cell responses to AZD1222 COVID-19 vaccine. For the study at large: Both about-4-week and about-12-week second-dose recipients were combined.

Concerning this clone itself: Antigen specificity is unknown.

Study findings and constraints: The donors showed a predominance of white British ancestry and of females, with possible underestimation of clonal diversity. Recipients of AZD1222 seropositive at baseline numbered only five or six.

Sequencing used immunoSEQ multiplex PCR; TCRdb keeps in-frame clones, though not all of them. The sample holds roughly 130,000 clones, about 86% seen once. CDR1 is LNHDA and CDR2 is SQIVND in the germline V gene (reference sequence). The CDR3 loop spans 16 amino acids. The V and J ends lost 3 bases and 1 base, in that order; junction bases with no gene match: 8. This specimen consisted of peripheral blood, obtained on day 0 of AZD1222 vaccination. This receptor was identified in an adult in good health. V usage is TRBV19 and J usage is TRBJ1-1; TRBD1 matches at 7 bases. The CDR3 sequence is CASSIGRGIWNTEAFF. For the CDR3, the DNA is TGTGCCAGTAGTATCGGCAGGGGGATCTGGAACACTGAAGCTTTCTTT.